The next 8 T cell receptor beta chains were all read from a single sample in a study of molecular identifiers for immune sequencing clone quantification. TCRdb analysed the PCR reads with MiXCR anew, one entry per CDR3 protein. The table has more than 550,000 distinct CDR3 sequences, over 25% seen once. The sequenced sample consisted of naive CD8+ T cells from blood, with Jurkat cell RNA spiked in. This sample's subset: FACS-sorted CD8+CD4-CCR7+CD45RA+ naive T cells. The receptors derive from a human donor in good health. Some libraries in this study had Jurkat cell RNA spiked in.

The V gene is TRBV4-1, the J gene TRBJ2-7; possible D gene TRBD1, 6 bases. CDR1 is MGHRA, CDR2 YSYEKL, per germline. V was trimmed by 3 bases and J by 3 bases, leaving 15 bases between them. This CDR3 comprises 15 residues. CDR3 DNA: TGCGCCAGCAGCCAGAGGACAGCTTCCTACTACGAGCAGTACTTC. Translation: CASSQRTASYYEQYF.

The chain links TRBV7-9 to TRBJ2-7; D is possibly TRBD1 (5 bases). Looked up from germline, CDR1 is SEHNR and CDR2 is FQNEAQ (reference sequence). The CDR3 sequence is 15 residues long. Trimming stripped 5 bases from V and 3 bases from J, with 17 bases between. CDR3: CASSHSVDMVYEQYF. The CDR3 bases are TGTGCCAGCAGCCACTCGGTGGACATGGTCTACGAGCAGTACTTC.

Details on this clonotype: A much larger clone sits a single nucleotide away, making a read error possible. The V and J genes are TRBV25-1 and TRBJ2-1, with D unclear. The germline gives CDR1 MGHDK, CDR2 SYGVNS. The CDR3 has 11 residues. The CDR3 bases are TGTGCCAGCAGTGAATGGAATGAGCAGTTGTTC. It is translated as CASSEWNEQLF. The full variable domain, its missing parts supplied by reference TRBV25-1 and TRBJ2-1, is EADIYQTPRYLVIGTGKKITLECSQTMGHDKMYWYQQDPGMELHLIHYSYGVNSTEKGDLSSESTVSRIRTEHFPLTLESARPSHTSQYLCASSEWNEQLFGPGTRLTVL.

This clonotype was seen repeatedly, ten times or more. The chain employs TRBV24-1 and TRBJ2-2; D not certain. This CDR3 is 14 amino acids long. Per the germline V gene, CDR1 is KGHDR and CDR2 is SFDVKD. The germline V and J ends were trimmed by 5 bases and 1 base, with 7 bases remaining between them. This CDR3 is CATSASWNTGELFF. The CDR3 nucleotides are TGTGCCACCAGTGCCAGCTGGAACACCGGGGAGCTGTTTTTT.

This clonotype was observed a few times. This chain joins TRBV4-1 and TRBJ2-5; 13 nucleotides match TRBD2. With 0 bases clipped from V and 6 bases from J, the junction kept 13 bases outside the gene matches. This CDR3 contains 19 residues. Germline V CDR1 and CDR2: MGHRA, YSYEKL. The CDR3 protein is CASSQDQTSGGDNMKTQYF. In DNA form, the CDR3 reads TGCGCCAGCAGCCAAGATCAAACTAGCGGGGGGGACAACATGAAGACCCAGTACTTC.

This clonotype was seen repeatedly, ten times or more. The chain has TRBV7-9 and TRBJ2-7; the D gene is possibly TRBD1 (7 bases). This CDR3 is 14 amino acids long. V lost 5 bases to trimming and J lost 5 bases, with 16 bases between them. Germline values: CDR1 SEHNR, CDR2 FQNEAQ (reference sequence). Here the CDR3 reads CASSHPGGLNEQYF. DNA for the CDR3: TGTGCCAGCAGCCACCCAGGGGGGCTGAACGAGCAGTACTTC.

This clonotype appeared many times. This rearrangement joins TRBV12-3 or TRBV12-4 to TRBJ2-1; D uncertain. CDR3 size: 13 residues. V lost 2 bases and J lost 12, with 14 bases in between. The DNA for the CDR3 is TGTGCCAGCAGTTTATCTCAGGAGTTCGGGCAGTTCTTC. Translating gives CASSLSQEFGQFF.

This clonotype was observed at least ten times. V usage is TRBV29-1 and J usage is TRBJ2-3, with a tentative D call TRBD1 (6 bases). CDR1 and CDR2 (germline): SQVTM, ANQGSEA. The germline V and J ends were trimmed by 6 bases and 3 bases, with 25 bases remaining between them. The CDR3 has 17 residues. The CDR3 DNA reads TGCAGCGTGGTAACCGAAACAGGGAATTTTATAACAGATACGCAGTATTTT. This translates into CSVVTETGNFITDTQYF.